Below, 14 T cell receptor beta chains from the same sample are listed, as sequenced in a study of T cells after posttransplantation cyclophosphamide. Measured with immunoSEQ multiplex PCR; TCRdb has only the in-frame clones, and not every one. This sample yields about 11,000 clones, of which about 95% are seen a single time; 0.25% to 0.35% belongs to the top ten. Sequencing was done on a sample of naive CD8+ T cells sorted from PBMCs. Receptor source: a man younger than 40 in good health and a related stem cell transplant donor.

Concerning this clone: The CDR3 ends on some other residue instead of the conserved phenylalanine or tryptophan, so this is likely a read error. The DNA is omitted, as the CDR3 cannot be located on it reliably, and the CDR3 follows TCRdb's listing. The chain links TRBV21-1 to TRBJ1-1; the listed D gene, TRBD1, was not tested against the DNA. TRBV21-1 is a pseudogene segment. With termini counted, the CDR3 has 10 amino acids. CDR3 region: CASSKVEGAG.

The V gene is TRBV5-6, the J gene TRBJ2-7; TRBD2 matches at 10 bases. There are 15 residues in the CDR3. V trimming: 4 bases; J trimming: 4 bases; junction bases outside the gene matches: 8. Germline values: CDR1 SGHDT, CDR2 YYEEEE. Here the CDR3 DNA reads TGTGCCAGCAGCGGCGGGACTAGCGTTTGGTACGAGCAGTACTTC. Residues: CASSGGTSVWYEQYF.

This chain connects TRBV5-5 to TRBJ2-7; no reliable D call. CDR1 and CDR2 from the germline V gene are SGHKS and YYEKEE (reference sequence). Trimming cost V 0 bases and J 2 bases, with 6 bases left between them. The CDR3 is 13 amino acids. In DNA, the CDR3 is TGTGCCAGCAGCTTGGACCGAGCCTACGAGCAGTACTTC. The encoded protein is CASSLDRAYEQYF.

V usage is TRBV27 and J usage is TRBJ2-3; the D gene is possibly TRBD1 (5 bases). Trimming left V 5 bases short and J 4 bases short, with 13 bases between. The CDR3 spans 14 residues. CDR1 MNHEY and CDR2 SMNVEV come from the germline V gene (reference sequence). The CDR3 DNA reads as TGTGCCAGCAGTACCTTAGGCAGGGCAGATACGCAGTATTTT. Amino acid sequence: CASSTLGRADTQYF.

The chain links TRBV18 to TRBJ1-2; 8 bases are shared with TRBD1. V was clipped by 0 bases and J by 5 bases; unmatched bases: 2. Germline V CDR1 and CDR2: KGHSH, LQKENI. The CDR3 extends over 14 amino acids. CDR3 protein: CASSPPGQEYGYTF. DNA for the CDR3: TGTGCCAGCTCACCACCGGGACAGGAATATGGCTACACCTTC.

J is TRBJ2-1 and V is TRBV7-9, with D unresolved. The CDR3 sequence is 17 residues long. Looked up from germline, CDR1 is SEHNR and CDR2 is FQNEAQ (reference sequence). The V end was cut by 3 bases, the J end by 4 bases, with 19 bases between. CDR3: CASSFEGLGFRYNEQFF. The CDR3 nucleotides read TGTGCCAGCAGCTTTGAAGGCCTGGGCTTTAGATACAATGAGCAGTTCTTC.

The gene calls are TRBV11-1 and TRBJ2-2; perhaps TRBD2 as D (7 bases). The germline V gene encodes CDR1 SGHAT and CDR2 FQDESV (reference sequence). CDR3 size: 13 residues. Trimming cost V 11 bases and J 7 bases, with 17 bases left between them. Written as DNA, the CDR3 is TGTGCCGGGGGGGACACTAGCAGCGGGGAGCTGTTTTTT. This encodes CAGGDTSSGELFF.

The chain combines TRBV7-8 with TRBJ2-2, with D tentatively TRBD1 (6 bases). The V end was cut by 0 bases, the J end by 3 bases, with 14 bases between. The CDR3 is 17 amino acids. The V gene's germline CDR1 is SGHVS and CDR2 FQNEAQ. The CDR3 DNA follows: TGTGCCAGCAGCTTAGCGCGGCAGGGGCCTTACACCGGGGAGCTGTTTTTT. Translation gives CASSLARQGPYTGELFF.

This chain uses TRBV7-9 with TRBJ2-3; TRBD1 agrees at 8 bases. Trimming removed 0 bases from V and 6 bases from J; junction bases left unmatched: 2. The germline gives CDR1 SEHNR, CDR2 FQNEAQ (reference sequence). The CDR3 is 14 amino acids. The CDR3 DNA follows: TGTGCCAGCAGCTTAGCCAGGGGGCCTGATACGCAGTATTTT. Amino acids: CASSLARGPDTQYF.

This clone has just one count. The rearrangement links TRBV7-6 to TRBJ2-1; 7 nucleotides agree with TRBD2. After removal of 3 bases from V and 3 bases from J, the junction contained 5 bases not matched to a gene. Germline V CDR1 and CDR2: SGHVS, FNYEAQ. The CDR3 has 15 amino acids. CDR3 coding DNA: TGTGCCAGCAGCTTCCCTAGCGGAGTCTACAATGAGCAGTTCTTC. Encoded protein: CASSFPSGVYNEQFF.

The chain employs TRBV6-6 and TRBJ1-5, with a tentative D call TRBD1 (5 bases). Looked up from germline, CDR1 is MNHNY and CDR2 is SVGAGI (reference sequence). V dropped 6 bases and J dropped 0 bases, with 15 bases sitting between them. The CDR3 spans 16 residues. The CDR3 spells CASSHIGGDSNQPQHF. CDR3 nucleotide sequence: TGTGCCAGCAGCCACATCGGGGGGGATAGCAATCAGCCCCAGCATTTT.

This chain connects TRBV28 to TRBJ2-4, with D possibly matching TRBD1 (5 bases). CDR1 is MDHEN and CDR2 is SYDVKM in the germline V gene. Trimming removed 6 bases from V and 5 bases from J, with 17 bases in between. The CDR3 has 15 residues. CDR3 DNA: TGTGCCAGCAGAGGGGCCACAGAGCTCCAAAACATTCAGTACTTC. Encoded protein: CASRGATELQNIQYF. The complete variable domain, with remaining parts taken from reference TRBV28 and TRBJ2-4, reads DVKVTQSSRYLVKRTGEKVFLECVQDMDHENMFWYRQDPGLGLRLIYFSYDVKMKEKGDIPEGYSVSREKKERFSLILESASTNQTSMYLCASRGATELQNIQYFGAGTRLSVL.

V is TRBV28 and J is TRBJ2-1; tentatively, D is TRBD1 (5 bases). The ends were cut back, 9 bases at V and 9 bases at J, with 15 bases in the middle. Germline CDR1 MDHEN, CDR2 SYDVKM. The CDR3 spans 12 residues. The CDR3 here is CASRTLHGEQFF. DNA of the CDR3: TGTGCCAGTCGGACACTCCACGGTGAGCAGTTCTTC. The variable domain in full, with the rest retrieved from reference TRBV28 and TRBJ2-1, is DVKVTQSSRYLVKRTGEKVFLECVQDMDHENMFWYRQDPGLGLRLIYFSYDVKMKEKGDIPEGYSVSREKKERFSLILESASTNQTSMYLCASRTLHGEQFFGPGTRLTVL.

This chain's CDR3 is CASSVVRGDEQFF. For the CDR3, the DNA is TGTGCCAGCAGCGTAGTCCGCGGGGATGAGCAGTTCTTC. The chain has TRBV9 and TRBJ2-1; tentative D call: TRBD2 (6 bases). This CDR3 has 13 amino acids. The germline V gene encodes CDR1 SGDLS and CDR2 YYNGEE. V was clipped by 0 bases and J by 8 bases, with 9 bases between them.